The T cell receptor beta chain described here comes from a study of T cell repertoires in cytomegalovirus infection. Turning to the study itself: Public TCR beta signature analysis indicated the presence of both CMV infection and matching HLA type.

Notes on this clonotype: The antigen remains unidentified.

TCRdb re-called the reads through MiXCR, storing one row per CDR3 protein. In the table there are roughly 920,000 distinct CDR3 sequences, roughly 30% of which are singletons. V lost 3 bases, J lost 5 bases, and 15 bases lay in between. Germline CDR1 reads SGHNT; CDR2 reads YENEEA. This CDR3 is 15 amino acids long. This chain uses TRBV11-3 with TRBJ2-3, with D possibly called TRBD1 or TRBD2 (5 bases each). The sample in question was cultured CD8+ T cells from PBMCs, obtained from culture after CMV antigen stimulation. The receptor's source is a human donor in good health (CMV status not recorded). Some clones in this sample may be carry-over from other donors' samples. In nucleotides, the CDR3 is TGTGCCAGCAGCTTTGGGGCGGGTAACGGAGATACGCAGTATTTT. Translation gives CASSFGAGNGDTQYF.